The 8 T cell receptor beta chains given below trace back to one sample, sequenced in a study of a mutant IDH1 vaccine in newly diagnosed glioma. This table comes from immunoSEQ multiplex PCR, and its TCRdb copy is limited to in-frame clones, with some not included. The table records roughly 70,000 clones, just over 85% of them present only once. Stated time point: baseline, week 1 (first vaccination visit). Indicated treatment: pre-vaccination baseline after standard-of-care therapy. The sample in question was PBMCs, obtained from a glioma patient treated with radiotherapy, temozolomide or both. The receptors were sampled from a man aged 25 to 40 with glioma.

V and J are TRBV7-9 and TRBJ1-1; TRBD1 is a possible D gene (5 bases). V lost 5 bases and J lost 1, with 11 bases in between. The CDR3 has 14 amino acids. Germline assignment: CDR1 SEHNR and CDR2 FQNEAQ (reference sequence). The CDR3 loop is CASSPTGQNTEAFF. CDR3 nucleotides: TGTGCCAGCAGCCCAACCGGACAGAACACTGAAGCTTTCTTT.

The V and J genes are TRBV6-5 and TRBJ1-1; TRBD1 agrees at 11 bases. Germline CDR1 is MNHEY and CDR2 is SVGAGI. The V segment lost 7 bases and the J segment 4 bases; nucleotides outside the gene matches: 5. The CDR3 spans 14 residues. This CDR3 reads CASTPGQGGTEAFF. As DNA, the CDR3 is TGTGCCAGCACCCCGGGACAGGGGGGCACTGAAGCTTTCTTT.

The gene calls are TRBV2 and TRBJ2-1, with TRBD2 identical over 10 bases. Per the germline V gene, CDR1 is SNHLY and CDR2 is FYNNEI. With 8 bases clipped from V and 4 bases from J, the junction kept 8 bases outside the gene matches. This CDR3 is 15 amino acids long. DNA of the CDR3: TGTGCCAGCCCCCTCAGCGGGGGGGCATACAATGAGCAGTTCTTC. Translated, it gives CASPLSGGAYNEQFF.

This CDR3 is CASSENGETDGYTF. As DNA, the CDR3 is TGTGCCAGCAGTGAAAACGGCGAAACGGATGGCTACACCTTC. The chain has TRBV6-1 and TRBJ1-2; D is unresolved. Per the germline V gene, CDR1 is MNHNS and CDR2 is SASEGT. CDR3 length: 14 amino acids. V lost 2 bases and J 6 bases, leaving 13 bases between the germline ends.

This chain joins TRBV6-5 and TRBJ2-1, with D hard to call. Germline V gene data show CDR1 as MNHEY and CDR2 as SVGAGI. Trimming cost V 6 bases and J 6 bases, with 15 bases left between them. The CDR3 consists of 14 residues. The CDR3: CASRKVILGNEQFF. The CDR3 DNA is TGTGCCAGCAGAAAGGTGATCTTGGGCAATGAGCAGTTCTTC.

Only one count was recorded for this clone. The V gene is TRBV6-1, the J gene TRBJ2-3; TRBD1 might be the D (5 bases). From germline, CDR1 is MNHNS and CDR2 SASEGT. Trimming shortened V by 1 base and J by 4 bases, and 9 bases separated the two germline ends. The CDR3 length is 14 residues. Written as DNA, the CDR3 is TGTGCCAGCAGTGAAGACAGGATCGCAGATACGCAGTATTTT. It codes for CASSEDRIADTQYF.

The rearrangement uses TRBV6-5 and TRBJ2-3, with D possibly being TRBD2 (5 bases). Germline assignment: CDR1 MNHEY and CDR2 SVGAGI. V gave up 2 bases and J gave up 0 bases, with 9 bases separating them. The CDR3 loop spans 15 amino acids. CDR3 in DNA: TGTGCCAGCAGTTACCGAGGACTCAGCACAGATACGCAGTATTTT. It specifies CASSYRGLSTDTQYF.

This sequence joins TRBV5-1 and TRBJ2-1, with TRBD2 matching 8 bases. CDR3 size: 17 residues. Unmatched junction bases numbered 13, after V lost 0 bases and J lost 8 bases. Germline V gene data show CDR1 as SGHRS and CDR2 as YFSETQ. The CDR3 coding sequence is TGCGCCAGCAGCTTGGGATGGAGTGGCGGGGGGCTAGATGAGCAGTTCTTC. This translates into CASSLGWSGGGLDEQFF. The full variable domain, its missing parts supplied by reference TRBV5-1 and TRBJ2-1, is KAGVTQTPRYLIKTRGQQVTLSCSPISGHRSVSWYQQTPGQGLQFLFEYFSETQRNKGNFPGRFSGRQFSNSRSEMNVSTLELGDSALYLCASSLGWSGGGLDEQFFGPGTRLTVL.